Presented here are 5 T cell receptor beta chains from one specimen sequenced in a study of shared clonotypes between healthy human individuals. The data were produced by immunoSEQ multiplex PCR, yet TCRdb's version contains in-frame clones alone and is incomplete. The data hold fewer than 1 million clones, with about 96% observed a single time. Positive CCR7 selection of CD45RO-negative cells yielded the naive CD8 cells, and terminally differentiated effector memory CD45RA+ cells were excluded. The sequencing input was naive CD8+ T cells sorted from blood. These receptor sequences come from a man aged 30 to 45 in good health.

J is TRBJ2-7 and V is TRBV18; 8 nucleotides line up with TRBD1. CDR1 and CDR2 from the germline V gene are KGHSH and LQKENI. This CDR3 contains 14 residues. The ends lost 2 bases at V and 2 bases at J; junction bases unmatched: 2. Here the CDR3 reads CASSPLDRAYEQYF. CDR3 in DNA: TGTGCCAGCTCACCATTGGACAGGGCCTACGAGCAGTACTTC. Complete variable domain (other parts from reference TRBV18 and TRBJ2-7): NAGVMQNPRHLVRRRGQEARLRCSPMKGHSHVYWYRQLPEEGLKFMVYLQKENIIDESGMPKERFSAEFPKEGPSILRIQQVVRGDSAAYFCASSPLDRAYEQYFGPGTRLTVT.

The chain is built from TRBV4-3 and TRBJ1-1; D gene uncertain. The germline V gene encodes CDR1 LGHNA and CDR2 YSLEER. Trimming removed 1 base from V and 11 bases from J, with 20 bases in between. The CDR3 runs 15 residues. This chain's CDR3 is CASSQVAQDGSGAFF. The CDR3 DNA is TGCGCCAGCAGCCAAGTTGCGCAGGACGGTTCGGGGGCTTTCTTT.

The gene calls are TRBV4-1 and TRBJ2-5; either TRBD1 or TRBD2 may fit D (6 bases each). V lost 1 base and J 4 bases, leaving 13 bases between the germline ends. The CDR3 loop spans 15 amino acids. The germline gives CDR1 MGHRA, CDR2 YSYEKL. Here the CDR3 reads CASSQAGAARETQYF. The CDR3 coding sequence is TGCGCCAGCAGCCAAGCGGGGGCCGCCCGAGAGACCCAGTACTTC.

As to this clone: This CDR3 is also generated by other DNA sequences in the sample. The chain links TRBV13 to TRBJ2-1; 7 positions match TRBD2. From germline, CDR1 is PRHDT and CDR2 FYEKMQ (reference sequence). The CDR3 sequence is 12 residues long. Trimming at V came to 6 bases and at J to 9 bases, leaving 5 bases not matched to a gene. The CDR3 DNA reads as TGTGCCAGCAGTTTGGGGGGGATTGAGCAGTTCTTC. Protein product: CASSLGGIEQFF. Supplemented by reference TRBV13 and TRBJ2-1, the full variable domain reads AAGVIQSPRHLIKEKRETATLKCYPIPRHDTVYWYQQGPGQDPQFLISFYEKMQSDKGSIPDRFSAQQFSDYHSELNMSSLELGDSALYFCASSLGGIEQFFGPGTRLTVL.

The J gene is TRBJ2-7, the V gene TRBV29-1, with D perhaps matching TRBD1 (6 bases). The V and J ends lost 6 bases and 2 bases respectively, with 11 bases between them. The length of the CDR3 is 12 residues. Germline V gene sequence: CDR1 SQVTM, CDR2 ANQGSEA. DNA of the CDR3: TGCAGCGTACGGACAGCAGCCTACGAGCAGTACTTC. This sequence encodes CSVRTAAYEQYF.